These T cell receptor beta chains were read from a single sample in a study of radiotherapy plus CTLA-4 blockade in lung cancer. Clones were read by immunoSEQ multiplex PCR, and TCRdb kept only the in-frame ones, dropping some. The sample records tens of thousands of clones, about 80% being singletons. The sample in question was peripheral blood, obtained from a patient treated with radiotherapy plus ipilimumab. All receptors come from a human donor with non-small cell lung cancer that progressed on radiotherapy plus ipilimumab. CDR3s include the opening cysteine and the closing phenylalanine or tryptophan. A D gene is named only where the DNA matches it firmly. The size of a clone is reported for some rows only, either as once, few or many, or as a class for expanded clones.

TRBJ2-7 . TRBD2 TRBV5-1 TGCGCCAGCAGCCCGATCGGGGGGACCAACGTCTTGGAGCAGTACTTC CASSPIGGTNVLEQYF
TRBJ1-5 . . TRBV28 TGTGCCAGCAGTTTGTGGGGGAACAATCAGCCCCAGCATTTT CASSLWGNNQPQHF
TRBJ2-7 . TRBD1 TRBV28 TGTGCCAGCAGTTCCGGGACAGTTATCCACGAGCAGTACTTC CASSSGTVIHEQYF
TRBJ1-2 . TRBD1 TRBV28 TGTGCCAGCGCCTCCGGGACAGGGACCCTCGGGGGCTACACCTTC CASASGTGTLGGYTF
TRBJ2-2 . TRBD1 TRBV9 TGTGCCAGCAGCTCAATTAGGGGGCGCAATCCCGGGGAGCTGTTTTTT CASSSIRGRNPGELFF
TRBJ1-5 . . TRBV30 TGTGCCTGGAGTGTAAAGCTTAGCAATCAGCCCCAGCATTTT CAWSVKLSNQPQHF
TRBJ1-5 . . TRBV2 TGTGCCAGCAGTGAAAGGCTGGGCAATCAGCCCCAGCATTTT CASSERLGNQPQHF
TRBJ1-1 few . TRBV5-1 TGCGCCAGCCGGAGTTCTCTGAACACTGAAGCTTTCTTT CASRSSLNTEAFF
TRBJ2-5 . . TRBV5-1 TGCGCCAGCAGCTTGGGAGGGGACCCACTCCAAGAGACCCAGTACTTC CASSLGGDPLQETQYF
TRBJ2-3 . TRBD2 TRBV6-6 TGTGCCAGCAGTTCCCCAGCGGGGGCGGGCACAGATACGCAGTATTTT CASSSPAGAGTDTQYF
TRBJ1-1 . . TRBV7-9 TGTGCCAGCAGCTTAGCGTTTACGACAGACAACACTGAAGCTTTCTTT CASSLAFTTDNTEAFF
TRBJ1-2 . TRBD1 TRBV2 TGTGCCAGCAGCGACATCGGGACAGGGGATCCTTTCGGCTACACCTTC CASSDIGTGDPFGYTF
TRBJ2-3 . TRBD2 TRBV2 TGTGCCAGCAGGAAGGCGGGAGGGGTTAGAGATACGCAGTATTTT CASRKAGGVRDTQYF
TRBJ2-2 . . TRBV28 TGTGCCAGCACGTCCCGCCAGGGGCCGTGGGGGGCCTCCGGGGAGCTGTTTTTT CASTSRQGPWGASGELFF
TRBJ1-2 . . TRBV6-1 TGTGCCAGCAGTGAAGGCTGGGTCCAGTCCCGTGGCTACACCTTC CASSEGWVQSRGYTF
TRBJ2-1 . TRBD2 TRBV29-1 TGCAGCGTAGATGGGACTAGTAGCCCTCATGAGCAGTTCTTC CSVDGTSSPHEQFF
TRBJ2-2 . TRBD2 TRBV7-8 TGTGCCAGCAGCTCCGGGACTAGCGGCACCGGGGAGCTGTTTTTT CASSSGTSGTGELFF
TRBJ1-1 . . TRBV1 TGCACCAGCAGCCAAGACCGGGGGGGCACTGGGAACACTGAAGCTTTCTTT CTSSQDRGGTGNTEAFF
TRBJ2-1 . . TRBV6-5 TGTGCCAGCGCCTGCGTGGGATGCAATGAGCAGTTCTTC CASACVGCNEQFF
TRBJ2-7 . . TRBV7-6 TGTGCCAGCAGCTTAGGAGTTGGGGAGGACGAGCAGTACTTC CASSLGVGEDEQYF
TRBJ2-2 . . TRBV9 TGTGCCAGCAGCGTAGCTGGTACCACCGGGGAGCTGTTTTTT CASSVAGTTGELFF
TRBJ1-2 . . TRBV5-6 TGTGCCAGCAGCTCGCAGGGAGCTAACTATGGCTACACCTTC CASSSQGANYGYTF
TRBJ2-1 . TRBD2 TRBV7-2 TGTGCCAGCAGCTTAGCGCCTAGCGGGTCCTACAATGAGCAGTTCTTC CASSLAPSGSYNEQFF
TRBJ2-4 . TRBD2 TRBV19 TGTGCCAGTACCCCCCGACTAGCGGGGGGGGCCGCTCAAAACATTCAGTACTTC CASTPRLAGGAAQNIQYF
TRBJ2-3 . TRBD2 TRBV28 TGTGCCAGCAGTGCCGACGTAGCGGGAGGGCCCCCAGATACGCAGTATTTT CASSADVAGGPPDTQYF
TRBJ2-3 . . TRBV28 TGTGCCAGCAGTTTTCCCCTCGGGGGCCGAGAGACAGATACGCAGTATTTT CASSFPLGGRETDTQYF
TRBJ2-7 few . TRBV27 TGTGCCAGCAGTCCCCGGGGATACTACGAGCAGTACTTC CASSPRGYYEQYF
TRBJ2-3 once TRBD2 TRBV28 TGTGCCAGCAGTCTATCGATGACTAGCGGGAGCACAGATACGCAGTATTTT CASSLSMTSGSTDTQYF
TRBJ2-3 . . TRBV11-3 TGTGCCAGCAGCTTAGGACGGGGTTCTAGCACAGATACGCAGTATTTT CASSLGRGSSTDTQYF
TRBJ2-7 . . TRBV6-5 TGTGCCAGCAGTTACCCGGGCCCATACGAGCAGTACTTC CASSYPGPYEQYF
TRBJ2-1 . . TRBV11-2 TGTGCCAGCAGCCCCGGCGTAGGGGAGAGGTACAATGAGCAGTTCTTC CASSPGVGERYNEQFF
TRBJ2-6 . TRBD1 TRBV14 TGTGCCAGCAGCCAACCGCGTAGGGGGCGAGGGGCCAACGTCCTGACTTTC CASSQPRRGRGANVLTF
TRBJ1-5 . . TRBV6-5 TGTGCCAGCGGGGGGGGAGGTAACAATCAGCCCCAGCATTTT CASGGGGNNQPQHF
TRBJ1-2 . . TRBV5-6 TGTGCCAGCAGCTCCCCGGGGGGCCTCTATGGCTACACCTTC CASSSPGGLYGYTF
TRBJ2-4 . . TRBV14 TGTGCCAGCAGCCCTCTCGGTCCAGGGAACATTCAGTACTTC CASSPLGPGNIQYF
TRBJ2-3 . . TRBV9 TGTGCCAGCAGCGAGCGGGCCTCGGGGGCAGATACGCAGTATTTT CASSERASGADTQYF
TRBJ1-6 . TRBD1 TRBV5-4 TGTGCCAGCAGCGCCTCCGGGACAGGGTATAATTCACCCCTCCACTTT CASSASGTGYNSPLHF